This entry lists 21 T cell receptor beta chains sequenced from one sample in a study of cytomegalovirus exposure and HLA in healthy donors. 13 Jbeta primers and 60 Vbeta primers were used for the PCR. Profiled with immunoSEQ multiplex PCR; TCRdb holds only in-frame clones, not every one. The profile shows 150,000 or so clones, 80% of them singletons. The sequenced material came from PBMCs. The receptors originated from a man aged 45-65 years in good health and CMV-seronegative.

The rearrangement uses TRBV7-6 and TRBJ1-6, with TRBD1 as a possible D gene (5 bases). The CDR3 is made up of 15 amino acids. V shed 7 bases and J shed 7 bases, with 17 bases lying between them. The germline gives CDR1 SGHVS, CDR2 FNYEAQ. The CDR3 protein is CASTLGGAKNSPLHF. The CDR3 coding sequence is TGTGCCAGCACCCTTGGAGGGGCAAAGAATTCACCCCTCCACTTT.

This chain connects TRBV7-9 to TRBJ1-2, with D unresolved. The germline V and J ends were trimmed by 0 bases and 2 bases, with 10 bases remaining between them. Per germline, CDR1 SEHNR and CDR2 FQNEAQ (reference sequence). CDR3 length equals 15 residues. CDR3 in DNA: TGTGCCAGCAGCTTAGCTCTCGAGAGGAACTATGGCTACACCTTC. Translated, it gives CASSLALERNYGYTF.

This chain uses TRBV28 with TRBJ2-4; TRBD2 might be the D (6 bases). The germline V and J ends were trimmed by 4 bases and 0 bases, with 13 bases remaining between them. The CDR3 length is 16 residues. Germline V gives CDR1 MDHEN, CDR2 SYDVKM. The CDR3 is CASSSGSGVAKNIQYF. In nucleotides, the CDR3 is TGTGCCAGCAGTTCCGGATCGGGGGTAGCCAAAAACATTCAGTACTTC. Full variable domain (missing parts from reference TRBV28 and TRBJ2-4): DVKVTQSSRYLVKRTGEKVFLECVQDMDHENMFWYRQDPGLGLRLIYFSYDVKMKEKGDIPEGYSVSREKKERFSLILESASTNQTSMYLCASSSGSGVAKNIQYFGAGTRLSVL.

The gene calls are TRBV11-2 and TRBJ2-2; TRBD2 might be the D (5 bases). V was shortened by 5 bases and J by 0 bases, with 19 bases between the two germline ends. Germline V lookup: CDR1 SGHAT, CDR2 FQNNGV. There are 18 residues in the CDR3. The CDR3 nucleotides read TGTGCCAGCAGCCTGAGGGAGATGCGGCAGTCGAACACCGGGGAGCTGTTTTTT. Amino acids: CASSLREMRQSNTGELFF.

The chain recombines TRBV15 with TRBJ1-6; D remains unclear. This CDR3 comprises 14 residues. In germline, CDR1 is LNHNV, CDR2 YYDKDF (reference sequence). Trimming took off 5 bases at V and 9 bases at J, with 14 bases between the two ends. CDR3 sequence (DNA): TGTGCCACCAGCGAAGGGAGGATTGGTTCACCCCTCCACTTT. It is translated as CATSEGRIGSPLHF. The full variable domain, completed using reference TRBV15 and TRBJ1-6, is DAMVIQNPRYQVTQFGKPVTLSCSQTLNHNVMYWYQQKSSQAPKLLFHYYDKDFNNEADTPDNFQSRRPNTSFCFLDIRSPGLGDTAMYLCATSEGRIGSPLHFGNGTRLTVT.

The gene calls are TRBV27 and TRBJ2-7; TRBD1 aligns across 9 bases. CDR3 length: 13 residues. Germline CDR1 and CDR2: MNHEY and SMNVEV (reference sequence). J was trimmed by 2 bases and V by 6 bases; bases with no gene match: 2. The DNA of the CDR3 is TGTGCCAGCAGCCGACAGGGGGCCTACGAGCAGTACTTC. It encodes CASSRQGAYEQYF.

This clone appeared once. This rearrangement joins TRBV29-1 to TRBJ1-2; 7 bases agree with TRBD1. Germline trimming cut 4 bases from V and 7 bases from J; bases unmatched to any gene: 9. The germline CDR1 and CDR2 sequences are SQVTM and ANQGSEA. The CDR3 runs 13 residues. CDR3 region: CSVAGDRAGGYTF. CDR3 sequence (DNA): TGCAGCGTTGCGGGAGACAGGGCGGGTGGCTACACCTTC.

The chain has TRBV30 and TRBJ1-5, with D possibly being TRBD1 (5 bases). CDR1 is GTSNPN, CDR2 SVGIG, per germline (reference sequence). V was clipped by 2 bases and J by 0 bases, with 8 bases between them. CDR3 length: 14 amino acids. The CDR3 sequence: CAWSRQLSNQPQHF. For the CDR3, the DNA is TGTGCCTGGAGTAGACAGCTTAGCAATCAGCCCCAGCATTTT.

This chain joins TRBV11-2 and TRBJ1-6; 7 nucleotides line up with TRBD1. Germline V gene sequence: CDR1 SGHAT, CDR2 FQNNGV. Unmatched junction bases numbered 9, after V lost 5 bases and J lost 8 bases. CDR3 size: 15 residues. The CDR3 sequence is CASSAQRQGYSPLHF. The CDR3 bases are TGTGCCAGCAGCGCACAGAGACAGGGTTATTCACCCCTCCACTTT.

There are a few counts of this clone. This sequence joins TRBV6-5 and TRBJ2-7; 8 nucleotides line up with TRBD1. Germline V lookup: CDR1 MNHEY, CDR2 SVGAGI. This CDR3 has 13 amino acids. J was trimmed by 5 bases and V by 8 bases; bases with no gene match: 8. The CDR3 spells CASRGQGVHEQYF. The DNA for the CDR3 is TGTGCCAGCCGAGGACAGGGTGTCCACGAGCAGTACTTC.

This chain joins TRBV11-2 and TRBJ1-2; unclear D gene. V lost 1 base, J lost 2 bases, and 11 bases lay in between. Germline values: CDR1 SGHAT, CDR2 FQNNGV. This CDR3 has 15 amino acids. The CDR3 bases are TGTGCCAGCAGCTTAGTCCGCGGAATCAACTATGGCTACACCTTC. It encodes CASSLVRGINYGYTF.

This clone was detected once. The chain links TRBV30 to TRBJ2-5; D is unresolved. Germline V CDR1 and CDR2: GTSNPN, SVGIG (reference sequence). The length of the CDR3 is 13 residues. Trimming took 1 base from V and 1 from J, leaving 7 bases between them. Here the CDR3 reads CAWSGLSQETQYF. Written as DNA, the CDR3 is TGTGCCTGGAGTGGACTGTCCCAAGAGACCCAGTACTTC.

This chain joins TRBV7-2 and TRBJ1-5, with D possibly matching TRBD1 (6 bases). Germline V gene lookup returns CDR1 SGHTA and CDR2 FQGNSA. V lost 3 bases and J lost 0, with 9 bases in between. The CDR3 loop spans 15 amino acids. The CDR3 sequence: CASSLDSYSNQPQHF. The CDR3 DNA is TGTGCCAGCAGCTTGGACAGCTATAGCAATCAGCCCCAGCATTTT.

The chain links TRBV11-3 to TRBJ1-1; TRBD1 might be the D (6 bases). Germline lookup yields CDR1 SGHNT and CDR2 YENEEA. This CDR3 comprises 12 residues. Trimming removed 4 bases from V and 4 bases from J, with 7 bases in between. CDR3 loop: CASSSRGTEAFF. The CDR3 DNA reads as TGTGCCAGCAGCTCCAGGGGCACTGAAGCTTTCTTT.

This clone has just a few counts. The gene calls are TRBV19 and TRBJ1-4, with 9 bases aligning to TRBD1. The germline CDR1 and CDR2 sequences are LNHDA and SQIVND (reference sequence). The CDR3 runs to 14 residues. J gave up 7 bases and V 4 bases, and 4 bases lay outside the gene matches. CDR3 DNA: TGTGCCAGTAGTAGGGACAGGGATATTGAAAAACTGTTTTTT. This sequence encodes CASSRDRDIEKLFF. The full variable domain, in which reference TRBV19 and TRBJ1-4 provide the parts outside the CDR3, is DGGITQSPKYLFRKEGQNVTLSCEQNLNHDAMYWYRQDPGQGLRLIYYSQIVNDFQKGDIAEGYSVSREKKESFPLTVTSAQKNPTAFYLCASSRDRDIEKLFFGSGTQLSVL.

This chain links TRBV14 with TRBJ1-4; D remains ambiguous. The CDR3 has 15 amino acids. V was pared by 4 bases and J by 5 bases, with 14 bases between. In germline, CDR1 is SGHDN, CDR2 FVKESK. CDR3: CASSPQERWNEKLFF. The CDR3 DNA sequence: TGTGCCAGCAGCCCCCAAGAGAGGTGGAATGAAAAACTGTTTTTT.

The chain couples TRBV7-9 to TRBJ2-7; 7 bases align to TRBD2. The CDR3 runs 15 residues. Germline V gene sequence: CDR1 SEHNR, CDR2 FQNEAQ (reference sequence). Losses at the gene ends were 5 bases for V and 6 bases for J; bases not matched to a gene: 13. CDR3 coding DNA: TGTGCCAGCAGCCCGGCGGGAGTCACCCTCGGCGAGCAGTACTTC. Its protein product is CASSPAGVTLGEQYF.

The rearrangement uses TRBV6-5 and TRBJ2-1; tentative D call: TRBD2 (5 bases). CDR1 and CDR2 from the germline V gene are MNHEY and SVGAGI. Deletions cut 2 bases from V and 5 bases from J, with 13 bases between. The CDR3 loop spans 15 amino acids. The CDR3 loop reads CASSYGLAYDNEQFF. The CDR3 DNA follows: TGTGCCAGCAGTTACGGTCTAGCCTACGACAATGAGCAGTTCTTC.

The CDR3: CASSLVWRGSGTDTQYF. The CDR3 region has the DNA TGCGCCAGCAGCTTGGTTTGGAGGGGTAGTGGGACAGATACGCAGTATTTT. The J gene is TRBJ2-3, the V gene TRBV5-1; possibly TRBD2 for D (6 bases). V was pared by 0 bases and J by 3 bases, with 17 bases between. Germline V gives CDR1 SGHRS, CDR2 YFSETQ. The length of the CDR3 is 17 residues.

This rearrangement joins TRBV6-5 to TRBJ2-5; D possibly corresponds to TRBD1 (6 bases). The CDR3 runs 13 residues. Per the germline V gene, CDR1 is MNHEY and CDR2 is SVGAGI. V was cut by 6 bases and J by 4 bases, with 12 bases left in between. The CDR3 coding sequence is TGTGCCAGCAGGGGGAGAGGGGGAGAGACCCAGTACTTC. It specifies CASRGRGGETQYF.

The rearrangement joins TRBV19 to TRBJ1-1; 11 bases align to TRBD1. In germline, CDR1 is LNHDA, CDR2 SQIVND (reference sequence). The CDR3 covers 15 residues. J gave up 4 bases and V 5 bases, and 6 bases lay outside the gene matches. CDR3 nucleotides: TGTGCCAGTAGTCCCCGGACAGGGGGCATCACTGAAGCTTTCTTT. Its translation is CASSPRTGGITEAFF.